This TCR beta chain was captured in a study of cytomegalovirus exposure and HLA in healthy donors. For the study at large: An earlier analysis found fewer than 140 million unique TCR beta sequences from 200 million or so T cells.

The PCR employed 60 Vbeta primers together with 13 Jbeta primers. Authors' analysis steps: Roughly 81 million unique TCR beta chains, 8.5 million to 14 million shared, were counted in a later analysis. Produced via immunoSEQ multiplex PCR; TCRdb's table is partial and in-frame only. Clone size and V and J calls were adopted from that table, with D and trimming inferred from the DNA. The sample consists of about 110,000 clones, around three quarters of them appearing once. The CDR3 has 15 amino acids. Unmatched junction bases numbered 11, after V lost 5 bases and J lost 10 bases. The germline V gene encodes CDR1 SGHTA and CDR2 FQGNSA. Worth noting for this clone: Antigen: not known.

Study conclusions and caveats: Per a later analysis, HLA-associated TCR beta chains showed more clonal expansion than other, equally common TCR beta chains. HLA restriction was apparent for most CMV-associated TCR beta chains in a later analysis.

J is TRBJ2-7 and V is TRBV7-2; 13 bases map to TRBD2. This clonotype originated in a man aged 30-40 years in good health and CMV-seropositive. The sample consisted of PBMCs. CDR3 sequence (DNA): TGTGCCAGCAGCGCCTCCCGGACTAGCGGGGGCTCACAGTACTTC. This encodes CASSASRTSGGSQYF.